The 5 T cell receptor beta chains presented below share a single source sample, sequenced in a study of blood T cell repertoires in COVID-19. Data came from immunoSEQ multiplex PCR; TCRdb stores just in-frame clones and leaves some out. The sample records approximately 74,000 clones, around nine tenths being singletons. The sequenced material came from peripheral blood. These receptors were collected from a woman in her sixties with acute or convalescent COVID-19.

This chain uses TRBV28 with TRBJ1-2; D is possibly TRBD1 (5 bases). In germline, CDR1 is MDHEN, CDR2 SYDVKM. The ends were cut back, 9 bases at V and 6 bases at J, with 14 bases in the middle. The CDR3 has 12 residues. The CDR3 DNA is TGTGCCAGTCACACCGGAGGGGATGGCTACACCTTC. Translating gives CASHTGGDGYTF.

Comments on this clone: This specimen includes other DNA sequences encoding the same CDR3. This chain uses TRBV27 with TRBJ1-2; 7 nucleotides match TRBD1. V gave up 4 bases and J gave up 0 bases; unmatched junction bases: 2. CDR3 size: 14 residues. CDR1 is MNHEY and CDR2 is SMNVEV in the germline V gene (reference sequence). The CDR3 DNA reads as TGTGCCAGCAGTTGGGACAGCACTAACTATGGCTACACCTTC. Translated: CASSWDSTNYGYTF.

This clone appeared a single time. CDR3 nucleotides: TGTGCCAGCAGCTTAGGAGCCTCTGGAAACACCATATATTTT. This translates into CASSLGASGNTIYF. V and J are TRBV13 and TRBJ1-3; the D is unclear. The CDR3 spans 14 residues. CDR1 is PRHDT and CDR2 is FYEKMQ in the germline V gene (reference sequence). V gave up 0 bases and J gave up 0 bases, with 3 bases separating them.

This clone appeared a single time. The DNA of the CDR3 is TGTGCCATCAGTGAGACAAGACAGGGGAGAGGCACTGAAGCTTTCTTT. Its translation: CAISETRQGRGTEAFF. The chain combines TRBV10-3 with TRBJ1-1; 8 bases match TRBD1. Germline-derived CDR1 and CDR2 are ENHRY and SYGVKD. This CDR3 spans 16 amino acids. J gave up 4 bases and V 2 bases, and 9 bases lay outside the gene matches.

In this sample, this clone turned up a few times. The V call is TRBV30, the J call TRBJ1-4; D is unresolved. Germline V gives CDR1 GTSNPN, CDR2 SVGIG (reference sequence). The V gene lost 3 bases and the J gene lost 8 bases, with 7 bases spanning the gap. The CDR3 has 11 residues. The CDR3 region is CAWRAREKLFF. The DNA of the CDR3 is TGTGCCTGGAGGGCCAGGGAAAAACTGTTTTTT.